The 21 T cell receptor beta chains below were found in one sample sequenced in a study of blood T cells in healthy people across ages. Then a second PCR, running roughly 7 to 11 cycles, was carried out with a sample-barcoded 5' primer and a J-beta primer mix. In TCRdb, the 5' RACE reads were re-called with MiXCR into one record per CDR3 protein. The table includes a few hundred thousand distinct CDR3 sequences, 52% detected once. Material: blood. The receptors shown here come from a man in his 60s in good health.

As concerns this clonotype: One base away lies a much larger clone, so this may be a sequencing read error. The CDR3 region is CASSPETASYEQYF. CDR3 nucleotide sequence: TGTGCCAGCAGCCCCGAGACAGCCTCCTACGAGCAGTACTTC. The rearrangement joins TRBV9 to TRBJ2-7; D might be TRBD1 (5 bases). Trimming shortened V by 4 bases and J by 0 bases, and 11 bases separated the two germline ends. The CDR3 sequence is 14 residues long. CDR1 and CDR2 (germline): SGDLS, YYNGEE. The full variable domain, its missing parts supplied by reference TRBV9 and TRBJ2-7, is DSGVTQTPKHLITATGQRVTLRCSPRSGDLSVYWYQQSLDQGLQFLIQYYNGEERAKGNILERFSAQQFPDLHSELNLSSLELGDSALYFCASSPETASYEQYFGPGTRLTVT.

This clonotype was seen a few times. V and J are TRBV7-2 and TRBJ1-5; no firm D call. This CDR3 spans 15 amino acids. Germline values: CDR1 SGHTA, CDR2 FQGNSA. Trimming took off 0 bases at V and 3 bases at J, with 9 bases between the two ends. CDR3 loop: CASSLAGGPNQPQHF. In DNA form, the CDR3 reads TGTGCCAGCAGCTTAGCGGGTGGCCCCAATCAGCCCCAGCATTTT.

This rearrangement joins TRBV20-1 to TRBJ2-7; D is undetermined. CDR3 length: 16 residues. Trimming left V 0 bases short and J 8 bases short, with 23 bases between. Per germline, CDR1 DFQATT and CDR2 SNEGSKA (reference sequence). CDR3 DNA sequence: TGCAGTGCTAGAGATCCCTTTGGGCAGACCCTATACAAGCAGTACTTC. Residues: CSARDPFGQTLYKQYF.

This rearrangement joins TRBV4-3 to TRBJ2-3; 7 bases align to TRBD2. Losses at the gene ends were 1 base for V and 3 bases for J; bases not matched to a gene: 4. CDR3 size: 15 residues. Germline values: CDR1 LGHNA, CDR2 YSLEER. The CDR3 DNA sequence: TGCGCCAGCAGCCAAGGACTAGCAAGGACAGATACGCAGTATTTT. Its protein is CASSQGLARTDTQYF.

This clonotype has a handful of counts. The chain recombines TRBV20-1 with TRBJ2-3, with D perhaps matching TRBD1 or TRBD2 (5 bases each). The length of the CDR3 is 14 residues. Germline V gives CDR1 DFQATT, CDR2 SNEGSKA (reference sequence). Trimming removed 8 bases from V and 0 bases from J, with 15 bases in between. The CDR3 here is CSPRGGPSTDTQYF. The CDR3 region has the DNA TGCAGTCCCCGGGGCGGACCTAGCACAGATACGCAGTATTTT.

The V gene is TRBV9, the J gene TRBJ2-3; D is perhaps TRBD2 (5 bases). Trimming left V 4 bases short and J 6 bases short, with 18 bases between. The length of the CDR3 is 15 residues. Germline CDR1 is SGDLS and CDR2 is YYNGEE. The DNA for the CDR3 is TGTGCCAGCAGCCCACAGCGGACCGTTGGGGATACGCAGTATTTT. It is translated as CASSPQRTVGDTQYF.

This clonotype is a singleton in its sample. The chain has TRBV4-2 and TRBJ2-3; tentative D call: TRBD1 (5 bases). Trimming removed 3 bases at V and 0 bases at J, with 10 bases between. Looked up from germline, CDR1 is LGHNA and CDR2 is YNFKEQ. The CDR3 runs to 15 residues. The CDR3, as DNA: TGTGCCAGCAGCCAGGTGACAGTTAGCACAGATACGCAGTATTTT. Protein sequence: CASSQVTVSTDTQYF.

The rearrangement links TRBV28 to TRBJ2-1; possible D gene TRBD2, 5 bases. The CDR3 contains 14 residues. V lost 10 bases and J lost 5, with 18 bases in between. Germline values: CDR1 MDHEN, CDR2 SYDVKM. CDR3 bases: TGTGCCACCGAGGGTGCAGGCCGAAACAATGAGCAGTTCTTC. It is translated as CATEGAGRNNEQFF.

This sequence joins TRBV4-2 and TRBJ2-1; D not resolved. This CDR3 spans 15 amino acids. The V gene lost 0 bases and the J gene lost 4 bases, with 10 bases spanning the gap. Germline V gene lookup returns CDR1 LGHNA and CDR2 YNFKEQ. The CDR3 loop reads CASSQDLGVYNEQFF. The CDR3 DNA follows: TGTGCCAGCAGCCAAGATCTTGGGGTATACAATGAGCAGTTCTTC.

There are a few counts of this clonotype. The chain is built from TRBV29-1 and TRBJ2-3, with D possibly matching TRBD1 (6 bases). CDR1 is SQVTM, CDR2 ANQGSEA, per germline. V lost 7 bases and J lost 10, with 12 bases in between. The CDR3 has 10 amino acids. The CDR3: CSARDIAQYF. In nucleotides, the CDR3 is TGCAGCGCCAGGGACATTGCGCAGTATTTT.

This sequence joins TRBV5-4 and TRBJ2-5, with a possible D match to TRBD2 (5 bases). V lost 1 base, J lost 4 bases, and 11 bases lay in between. This CDR3 comprises 14 residues. CDR1 and CDR2 from the germline V gene are SGHNT and YYREEE (reference sequence). The CDR3 region is CASSLPIGGETQYF. As DNA, the CDR3 is TGTGCCAGCAGCTTGCCTATTGGAGGAGAGACCCAGTACTTC.

To note about this clonotype: With a much larger clone just one base away, this may be a read error. J is TRBJ2-3 and V is TRBV20-1; 7 bases are shared with TRBD1. This CDR3 region has 16 residues. J was trimmed by 2 bases and V by 0 bases; bases with no gene match: 8. Germline V lookup: CDR1 DFQATT, CDR2 SNEGSKA (reference sequence). The CDR3 coding sequence is TGCAGTGCTAGAGATTGGGACAGAGCTAACACAGATACGCAGTATTTT. It codes for CSARDWDRANTDTQYF.

This chain uses TRBV4-3 with TRBJ1-4; 9 bases line up with TRBD1. Unmatched junction bases numbered 4, after V lost 3 bases and J lost 8 bases. Germline V CDR1 and CDR2: LGHNA, YSLEER. The CDR3 runs to 14 residues. CDR3 in amino acids: CASSHRTGEEKLFF. Here the CDR3 DNA reads TGCGCCAGCAGCCATCGGACAGGGGAAGAAAAACTGTTTTTT.

Regarding this clonotype: At one end the junction does not follow the germline gene, possibly because of a read error. The gene calls are TRBV28 and TRBJ2-7; no clear D gene. CDR1 is MDHEN, CDR2 SYDVKM, per germline. The CDR3 is 12 amino acids. CDR3 nucleotides: TGTGCCAGCAGGTTATTAACCGGCGAGCAGTACTTC. Protein: CASRLLTGEQYF. The full variable domain, in which reference TRBV28 and TRBJ2-7 provide the parts outside the CDR3, is DVKVTQSSRYLVKRTGEKVFLECVQDMDHENMFWYRQDPGLGLRLIYFSYDVKMKEKGDIPEGYSVSREKKERFSLILESASTNQTSMYLCASRLLTGEQYFGPGTRLTVT.

The rearrangement joins TRBV6-5 to TRBJ1-2; D not resolved. Germline CDR1 MNHEY, CDR2 SVGAGI. Trimming pared 2 bases from V and 4 bases from J, leaving 11 bases between. This CDR3 contains 14 residues. The CDR3 sequence: CASSYASAVYGYTF. The DNA for the CDR3 is TGTGCCAGCAGTTACGCGTCGGCAGTCTATGGCTACACCTTC.

The sample holds a few counts of this clonotype. The V gene is TRBV6-5, the J gene TRBJ1-1, with D possibly matching TRBD1 (5 bases). Trimming stripped 5 bases from V and 8 bases from J, with 15 bases between. The germline V gene has CDR1 MNHEY and CDR2 SVGAGI. This CDR3 has 13 residues. For the CDR3, the DNA is TGTGCCAGCAGTCCTCCAGGGTATGGCGAAGCTTTCTTT. It translates to CASSPPGYGEAFF.

The rearrangement links TRBV7-2 to TRBJ2-6, with D unresolved. Trimming stripped 2 bases from V and 0 bases from J, with 5 bases between. Germline V gene lookup returns CDR1 SGHTA and CDR2 FQGNSA. This CDR3 spans 15 amino acids. CDR3 region: CASSLYFSGANVLTF. Here the CDR3 DNA reads TGTGCCAGCAGCTTATATTTCTCTGGGGCCAACGTCCTGACTTTC. The entire variable domain, with the rest obtained from reference TRBV7-2 and TRBJ2-6, is as follows: GAGVSQSPSNKVTEKGKDVELRCDPISGHTALYWYRQSLGQGLEFLIYFQGNSAPDKSGLPSDRFSAERTGGSVSTLTIQRTQQEDSAVYLCASSLYFSGANVLTFGAGSRLTVL.

This chain uses TRBV4-2 with TRBJ1-2; no definite D call. Germline V gene lookup returns CDR1 LGHNA and CDR2 YNFKEQ. The length of the CDR3 is 15 residues. V was shortened by 5 bases and J by 6 bases, with 19 bases between the two germline ends. The CDR3 loop is CASSATDGLGDGYTF. CDR3 coding DNA: TGTGCCAGCAGCGCCACAGATGGACTTGGGGATGGCTACACCTTC.

This clonotype has just a few counts. The V and J genes are TRBV7-2 and TRBJ2-1; 9 nucleotides match TRBD2. Germline CDR1 reads SGHTA; CDR2 reads FQGNSA. V shed 1 base, J shed 2 bases, and the junction held 3 bases outside the gene matches. The CDR3 is 16 amino acids. The CDR3 loop reads CASSLGLAGTYNEQFF. The CDR3 coding sequence is TGTGCCAGCAGCTTAGGCCTAGCGGGGACCTACAATGAGCAGTTCTTC.

The rearrangement joins TRBV30 to TRBJ1-1; 8 nucleotides align to TRBD1. Germline CDR1 and CDR2: GTSNPN and SVGIG (reference sequence). V was clipped by 2 bases and J by 5 bases; unmatched bases: 4. The CDR3 contains 13 residues. CDR3 residues: CAWSRTGRTEAFF. CDR3 nucleotides: TGTGCCTGGAGTAGGACAGGGAGAACTGAAGCTTTCTTT.

The gene calls are TRBV25-1 and TRBJ1-1; D is possibly TRBD1 (5 bases). This CDR3 has 12 amino acids. Germline-derived CDR1 and CDR2 are MGHDK and SYGVNS. V was pared by 10 bases and J by 4 bases, with 13 bases between. CDR3 sequence: CATSLGGTEAFF. The CDR3 region has the DNA TGTGCCACCTCCCTGGGGGGCACTGAAGCTTTCTTT.